This TCR beta chain emerged from a study of blood T cell repertoires in COVID-19. This clone was seen more than once but under ten times. Method: immunoSEQ multiplex PCR; TCRdb's copy keeps in-frame clones and lacks some. The sample includes 200,000 or so clones, 80% to 85% of them seen just once. The specimen sequenced was PBMCs or T cells enriched from blood (not recorded which). The source of this sequence is a man aged 35 to 55 who had recovered from COVID-19.

The CDR3 DNA reads as TGTGCCAGCAGTTACCAACCGGACAGTCGGTCCGAGCAGTACTTC. Translating it yields CASSYQPDSRSEQYF. This chain uses TRBV6-5 with TRBJ2-7; D is perhaps TRBD1 (6 bases). Trimming pared 2 bases from V and 6 bases from J, leaving 17 bases between. The CDR3 extends over 15 amino acids. Per germline, CDR1 MNHEY and CDR2 SVGAGI.